This passage covers 2 T cell receptor beta chains from one sample sequenced in a study of CD8+ T cells in alopecia areata (dated by TCRdb to the late 2010s). The library came from the immunoSEQ multiplex PCR assay. RNA was extracted from all samples and reverse transcribed into cDNA, which served as template for TCR sequencing. This is the immuneACCESS table as TCRdb keeps it, with only in-frame sequences that have V and J called. A part of the clones is gone; compared with another copy, unresolved V genes explain less than half, and the rest is unexplained. The sample includes around 190,000 clones, with under 80% observed a single time. Of the sample, roughly 1.3% is held by the ten largest clones. The intended sense of this specimen's treatment or condition label: oral pan-JAK inhibitor, 5-10 mg twice daily. This specimen consisted of CD4+ T cells sorted from blood, obtained between weeks 47 and 50, from a patient treated with tofacitinib. These TCRs come from a human donor with alopecia areata.

The V call is TRBV7-2, the J call TRBJ2-5; D is possibly TRBD2 (7 bases). The CDR3 runs to 15 residues. Trimming cost V 1 base and J 0 bases, with 9 bases left between them. The germline CDR1 and CDR2 sequences are SGHTA and FQGNSA. CDR3 in amino acids: CASSLGGGNQETQYF. For the CDR3, the DNA is TGTGCCAGCAGCTTAGGCGGGGGCAACCAAGAGACCCAGTACTTC.

Only a few counts were recorded for this clone. V and J are TRBV15 and TRBJ1-1; no definite D call. Trimming took 0 bases from V and 7 from J, leaving 9 bases between them. CDR3 length: 13 amino acids. Germline values: CDR1 LNHNV, CDR2 YYDKDF (reference sequence). CDR3 DNA sequence: TGTGCCACCAGCAGAGATCTACAGTATGAAGCTTTCTTT. Translating gives CATSRDLQYEAFF.